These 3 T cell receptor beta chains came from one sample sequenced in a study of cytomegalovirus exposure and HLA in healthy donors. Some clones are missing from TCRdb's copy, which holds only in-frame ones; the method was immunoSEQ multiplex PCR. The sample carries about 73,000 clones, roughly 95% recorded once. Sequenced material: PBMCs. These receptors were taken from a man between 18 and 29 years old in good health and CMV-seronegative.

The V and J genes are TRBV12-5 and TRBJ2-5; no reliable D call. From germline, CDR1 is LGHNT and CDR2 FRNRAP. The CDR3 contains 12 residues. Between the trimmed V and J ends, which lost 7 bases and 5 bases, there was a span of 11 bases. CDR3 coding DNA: TGTGCTAGTGCCCCATACGGGGAGACCCAGTACTTC. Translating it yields CASAPYGETQYF.

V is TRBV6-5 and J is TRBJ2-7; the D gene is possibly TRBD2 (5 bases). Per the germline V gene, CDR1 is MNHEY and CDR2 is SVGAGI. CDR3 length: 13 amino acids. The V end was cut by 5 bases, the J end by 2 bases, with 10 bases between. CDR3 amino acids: CASSATGTYEQYF. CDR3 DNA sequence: TGTGCCAGCAGTGCTACGGGAACCTACGAGCAGTACTTC.

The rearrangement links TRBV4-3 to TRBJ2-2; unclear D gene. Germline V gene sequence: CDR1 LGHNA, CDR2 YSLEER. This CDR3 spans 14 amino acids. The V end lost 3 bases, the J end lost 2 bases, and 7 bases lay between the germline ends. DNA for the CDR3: TGCGCCAGCAGCCATCTAGTTAACACCGGGGAGCTGTTTTTT. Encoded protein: CASSHLVNTGELFF.